Each of the 6 T cell receptor beta chains below was sequenced from the same sample in a study of cytomegalovirus exposure and HLA in healthy donors. Data came from immunoSEQ multiplex PCR; TCRdb stores just in-frame clones and leaves some out. This sample carries 250,000 to 300,000 clones, just over 85% of them seen once, and the ten largest clones take 1%. The sample taken for sequencing was PBMCs. All receptors derive from a woman aged 18-29 years in good health and CMV-seronegative.

The chain uses TRBV5-1 and TRBJ2-2; D is ambiguous. The CDR3 totals 13 residues. Germline lookup yields CDR1 SGHRS and CDR2 YFSETQ. Trimming pared 0 bases from V and 5 bases from J, leaving 5 bases between. CDR3 amino acids: CASSLVSTGELFF. The CDR3 nucleotides are TGCGCCAGCAGCTTGGTGTCAACCGGGGAGCTGTTTTTT.

The table lists this clone with a count of one. The rearrangement links TRBV27 to TRBJ2-3, with 12 bases matching TRBD2. The CDR3 runs to 15 residues. Germline CDR1 MNHEY, CDR2 SMNVEV (reference sequence). The ends lost 7 bases at V and 2 bases at J; junction bases unmatched: 4. The CDR3 sequence: CASTGLAGITDTQYF. DNA of the CDR3: TGTGCCAGCACCGGACTAGCGGGGATCACAGATACGCAGTATTTT.

The V and J genes are TRBV27 and TRBJ2-5, with 7 positions matching TRBD2. Germline V gene lookup returns CDR1 MNHEY and CDR2 SMNVEV (reference sequence). This CDR3 is built from 15 residues. V was clipped by 3 bases and J by 1 base; unmatched bases: 5. DNA for the CDR3: TGTGCCAGCAGTTTCGGGCGGGAGAGCCAAGAGACCCAGTACTTC. This translates into CASSFGRESQETQYF.

V usage is TRBV30 and J usage is TRBJ1-1; possibly TRBD1 for D (5 bases). V was cut by 0 bases and J by 1 base, with 9 bases left in between. The germline CDR1 and CDR2 sequences are GTSNPN and SVGIG (reference sequence). The CDR3 is 14 amino acids. The CDR3 here is CAWSVGRANTEAFF. In DNA form, the CDR3 reads TGTGCCTGGAGTGTAGGCAGGGCGAACACTGAAGCTTTCTTT.

V usage is TRBV5-1 and J usage is TRBJ1-2; a possible D gene is TRBD1 (5 bases). Germline V gene lookup returns CDR1 SGHRS and CDR2 YFSETQ. Trimming left V 3 bases short and J 6 bases short, with 9 bases between. The CDR3 is made up of 12 amino acids. The CDR3 loop is CASSYGADGYTF. CDR3 bases: TGCGCCAGCAGCTATGGGGCGGATGGCTACACCTTC.

The chain combines TRBV27 with TRBJ2-7, with 9 positions matching TRBD1. CDR1 and CDR2 (germline): MNHEY, SMNVEV (reference sequence). Germline trimming cut 3 bases from V and 2 bases from J; bases unmatched to any gene: 11. The CDR3 is 17 amino acids. CDR3 residues: CASSFLLPRQGAYEQYF. DNA for the CDR3: TGTGCCAGCAGTTTCCTCCTCCCCCGACAGGGGGCCTACGAGCAGTACTTC.